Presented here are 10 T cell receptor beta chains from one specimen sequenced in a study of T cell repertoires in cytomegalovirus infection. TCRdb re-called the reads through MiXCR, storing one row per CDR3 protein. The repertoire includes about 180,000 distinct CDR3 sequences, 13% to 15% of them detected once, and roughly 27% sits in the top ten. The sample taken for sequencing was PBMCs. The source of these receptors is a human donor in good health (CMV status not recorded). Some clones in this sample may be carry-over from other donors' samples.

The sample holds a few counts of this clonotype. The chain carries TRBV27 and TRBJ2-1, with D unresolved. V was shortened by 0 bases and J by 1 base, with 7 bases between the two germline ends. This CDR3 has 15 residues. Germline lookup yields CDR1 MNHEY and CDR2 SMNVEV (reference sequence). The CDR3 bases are TGTGCCAGCAGTTTATCGGTTCCATCCTACAATGAGCAGTTCTTC. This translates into CASSLSVPSYNEQFF.

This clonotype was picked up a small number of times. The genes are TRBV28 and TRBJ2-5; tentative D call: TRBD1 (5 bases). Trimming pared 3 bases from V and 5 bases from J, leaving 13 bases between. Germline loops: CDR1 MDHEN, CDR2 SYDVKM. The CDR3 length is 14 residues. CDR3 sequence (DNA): TGTGCCAGCAGTTTGATCGGGCAGGGTGAGACCCAGTACTTC. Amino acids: CASSLIGQGETQYF. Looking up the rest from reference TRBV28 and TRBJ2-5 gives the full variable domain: DVKVTQSSRYLVKRTGEKVFLECVQDMDHENMFWYRQDPGLGLRLIYFSYDVKMKEKGDIPEGYSVSREKKERFSLILESASTNQTSMYLCASSLIGQGETQYFGPGTRLLVL.

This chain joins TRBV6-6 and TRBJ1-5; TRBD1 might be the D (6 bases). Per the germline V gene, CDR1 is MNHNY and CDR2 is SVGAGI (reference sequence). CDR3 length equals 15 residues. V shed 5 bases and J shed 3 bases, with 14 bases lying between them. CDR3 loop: CASSGPGVYNQPQHF. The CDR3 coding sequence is TGTGCCAGCAGTGGACCAGGGGTCTACAATCAGCCCCAGCATTTT.

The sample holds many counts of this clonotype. This chain's CDR3 is CASRHRNTEAFF. The DNA of the CDR3 is TGTGCCAGCCGACACAGAAACACTGAAGCTTTCTTT. The J gene is TRBJ1-1, the V gene TRBV28; D is unresolved. Deletions cut 8 bases from V and 2 bases from J, with 9 bases between. The germline CDR1 and CDR2 sequences are MDHEN and SYDVKM. The CDR3 loop spans 12 amino acids. Full variable domain (remainder filled in from reference TRBV28 and TRBJ1-1): DVKVTQSSRYLVKRTGEKVFLECVQDMDHENMFWYRQDPGLGLRLIYFSYDVKMKEKGDIPEGYSVSREKKERFSLILESASTNQTSMYLCASRHRNTEAFFGQGTRLTVV.

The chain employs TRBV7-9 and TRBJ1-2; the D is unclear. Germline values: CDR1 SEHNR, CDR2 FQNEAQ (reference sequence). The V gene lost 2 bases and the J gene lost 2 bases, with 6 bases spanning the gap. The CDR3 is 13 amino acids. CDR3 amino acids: CASSLSENYGYTF. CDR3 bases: TGTGCCAGCAGCTTATCAGAAAACTATGGCTACACCTTC.

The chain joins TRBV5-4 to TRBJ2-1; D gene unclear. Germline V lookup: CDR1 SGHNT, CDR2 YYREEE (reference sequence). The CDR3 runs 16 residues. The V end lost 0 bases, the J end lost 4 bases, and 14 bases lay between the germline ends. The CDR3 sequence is CASSLAYRGHYNEQFF. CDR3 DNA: TGTGCCAGCAGCTTGGCCTACCGTGGGCATTACAATGAGCAGTTCTTC.

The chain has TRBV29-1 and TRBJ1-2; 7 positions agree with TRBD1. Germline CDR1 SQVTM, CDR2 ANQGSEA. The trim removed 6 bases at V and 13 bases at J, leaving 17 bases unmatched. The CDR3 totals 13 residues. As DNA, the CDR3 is TGCAGCGTCCGGACAGGCCCTAGGGGGTGGGTCACCTTC. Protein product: CSVRTGPRGWVTF. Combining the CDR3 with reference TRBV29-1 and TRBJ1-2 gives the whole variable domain SAVISQKPSRDICQRGTSLTIQCQVDSQVTMMFWYRQQPGQSLTLIATANQGSEATYESGFVIDKFPISRPNLTFSTLTVSNMSPEDSSIYLCSVRTGPRGWVTFGSGTRLTVV.

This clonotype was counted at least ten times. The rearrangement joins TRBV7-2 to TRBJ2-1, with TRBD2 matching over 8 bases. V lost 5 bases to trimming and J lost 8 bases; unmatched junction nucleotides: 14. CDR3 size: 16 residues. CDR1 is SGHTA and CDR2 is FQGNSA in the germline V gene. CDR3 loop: CASSPTGTRHVDEQFF. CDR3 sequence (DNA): TGTGCCAGCAGCCCTACCGGGACTAGGCACGTCGATGAGCAGTTCTTC.

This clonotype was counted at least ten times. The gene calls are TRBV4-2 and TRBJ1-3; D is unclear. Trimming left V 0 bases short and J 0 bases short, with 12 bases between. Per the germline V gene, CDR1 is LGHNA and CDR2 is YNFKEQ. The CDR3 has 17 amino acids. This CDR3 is CASSQDRGRGSGNTIYF. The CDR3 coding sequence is TGTGCCAGCAGCCAAGATCGGGGTCGGGGCTCTGGAAACACCATATATTTT.

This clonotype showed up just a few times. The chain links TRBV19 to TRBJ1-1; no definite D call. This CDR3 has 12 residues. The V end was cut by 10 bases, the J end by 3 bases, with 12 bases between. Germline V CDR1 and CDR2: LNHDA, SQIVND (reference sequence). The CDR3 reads CATLGGDTEAFF. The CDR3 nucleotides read TGTGCCACCCTGGGAGGAGACACTGAAGCTTTCTTT.